The 29 T cell receptor beta chains below were found in one sample sequenced in a study of CDR3 diversity in severe acne. Via MiXCR, TCRdb re-called the PCR reads, giving one row per CDR3 protein. In the table there are around 100,000 distinct CDR3 sequences, about half of which are singletons. Sequenced sample: blood. The receptors derive from a male donor with acne.

This sequence joins TRBV5-6 and TRBJ1-5, with a possible D match to TRBD1 (5 bases). In germline, CDR1 is SGHDT, CDR2 YYEEEE. V was shortened by 4 bases and J by 3 bases, with 11 bases between the two germline ends. The CDR3 has 14 amino acids. Here the CDR3 DNA reads TGTGCCAGCAGCCTCGGACAAAACAATCAGCCCCAGCATTTT. Protein sequence: CASSLGQNNQPQHF. Filled out from reference TRBV5-6 and TRBJ1-5, the complete variable domain reads DAGVTQSPTHLIKTRGQQVTLRCSPKSGHDTVSWYQQALGQGPQFIFQYYEEEERQRGNFPDRFSGHQFPNYSSELNVNALLLGDSALYLCASSLGQNNQPQHFGDGTRLSIL.

The chain has TRBV9 and TRBJ2-3; a weak D match, TRBD2 (6 bases). The V and J ends lost 0 bases and 9 bases respectively, with 14 bases between them. The CDR3 runs 14 residues. Germline assignment: CDR1 SGDLS and CDR2 YYNGEE. The CDR3 protein is CASSVAGSIDTQYF. The CDR3 DNA sequence: TGTGCCAGCAGCGTAGCCGGGAGCATAGACACGCAGTATTTT. Looking up the rest from reference TRBV9 and TRBJ2-3 gives the full variable domain: DSGVTQTPKHLITATGQRVTLRCSPRSGDLSVYWYQQSLDQGLQFLIQYYNGEERAKGNILERFSAQQFPDLHSELNLSSLELGDSALYFCASSVAGSIDTQYFGPGTRLTVL.

The V call is TRBV7-3, the J call TRBJ2-2; D uncertain. The V end was cut by 7 bases, the J end by 1 base, with 10 bases between. The V gene's germline CDR1 is SGHTA and CDR2 FQGTGA. The CDR3 covers 14 residues. Here the CDR3 DNA reads TGTGCCAGCAAGGGCGGAATGAACACCGGGGAGCTGTTTTTT. Translated, it gives CASKGGMNTGELFF. Using reference TRBV7-3 and TRBJ2-2 for the parts outside the CDR3, the full variable domain is GAGVSQTPSNKVTEKGKYVELRCDPISGHTALYWYRQSLGQGPEFLIYFQGTGAADDSGLPNDRFFAVRPEGSVSTLKIQRTERGDSAVYLCASKGGMNTGELFFGEGSRLTVL.

The chain employs TRBV6-6 and TRBJ2-2, with D perhaps assigned TRBD1 or TRBD2 (6 bases each). Trimming removed 3 bases at V and 7 bases at J, with 18 bases between. The germline V gene has CDR1 MNHNY and CDR2 SVGAGI (reference sequence). The CDR3 covers 16 residues. CDR3 in amino acids: CASSYGAGQGNGELFF. CDR3 nucleotides: TGTGCCAGCAGTTATGGGGCGGGGCAGGGGAACGGGGAGCTGTTTTTT.

The chain couples TRBV7-9 to TRBJ2-7, with D perhaps being TRBD1 or TRBD2 (5 bases each). Trimming pared 8 bases from V and 4 bases from J, leaving 15 bases between. The CDR3 covers 13 residues. CDR1 SEHNR and CDR2 FQNEAQ come from the germline V gene (reference sequence). The CDR3 DNA is TGTGCCAGCGAGGGAGACGGGGCTTACGAGCAGTACTTC. Its protein is CASEGDGAYEQYF.

By proportion, this clonotype is medium-sized. The chain joins TRBV19 to TRBJ1-6, with 7 nucleotides matching TRBD1. V lost 5 bases and J lost 9; bases outside the gene matches: 10. Germline-derived CDR1 and CDR2 are LNHDA and SQIVND (reference sequence). This CDR3 has 15 residues. CDR3 sequence: CASSGQAEHGSPLHF. For the CDR3, the DNA is TGTGCCAGTAGTGGACAGGCAGAACATGGTTCACCCCTCCACTTT.

This clonotype is classed as medium-sized. The V and J genes are TRBV4-3 and TRBJ1-1; the match to TRBD1 covers 8 bases. Germline CDR1 is LGHNA and CDR2 is YSLEER. The CDR3 runs 13 residues. V shed 8 bases and J 5 bases; nucleotides not matched to a gene: 7. The CDR3 reads CASGPGGRTEAFF. The CDR3, as DNA: TGCGCCAGCGGGCCAGGGGGCCGAACTGAAGCTTTCTTT.

Remarks on this clonotype: A much larger clone lies a single base off, so this may be a read error. V and J are TRBV20-1 and TRBJ1-1, with D possibly TRBD1 on 6 matching bases. This CDR3 region has 14 residues. Germline CDR1 DFQATT, CDR2 SNEGSKA (reference sequence). V dropped 2 bases and J dropped 4 bases, with 14 bases sitting between them. In nucleotides, the CDR3 is TGCAGTGCTAGACCTTTAGGGGGTTCCACTGAAGCTTTCTTT. The encoded protein is CSARPLGGSTEAFF.

V gene TRBV10-3 combines with J gene TRBJ1-1; TRBD1 matches 8 bases. The ends lost 7 bases at V and 6 bases at J; junction bases unmatched: 7. The CDR3 spans 13 residues. CDR1 is ENHRY, CDR2 SYGVKD, per germline. In nucleotides, the CDR3 is TGTGCCATCACCAAAGGACAGGGCGCTGAAGCTTTCTTT. This encodes CAITKGQGAEAFF.

A note on this clonotype: It is likely a read error, because the conserved phenylalanine at the end of the CDR3 is missing. This chain uses TRBV9 with TRBJ2-2; D is possibly TRBD2 (7 bases). This CDR3 spans 16 amino acids. CDR1 and CDR2 (germline): SGDLS, YYNGEE. The chain's CDR3 is CAGSVVGGGPAGELFL. CDR3 nucleotides: TGTGCCGGCAGCGTAGTAGGGGGAGGGCCCGCCGGGGAGCTGTTTCTT.

The chain recombines TRBV5-6 with TRBJ2-2; no clear D. V lost 4 bases, J lost 0 bases, and 7 bases lay in between. CDR3 length: 14 amino acids. Looked up from germline, CDR1 is SGHDT and CDR2 is YYEEEE. CDR3 sequence reads: CASSSLTNTGELFF. CDR3 bases: TGTGCCAGCAGCAGCCTCACGAACACCGGGGAGCTGTTTTTT. Full variable domain (remainder filled in from reference TRBV5-6 and TRBJ2-2): DAGVTQSPTHLIKTRGQQVTLRCSPKSGHDTVSWYQQALGQGPQFIFQYYEEEERQRGNFPDRFSGHQFPNYSSELNVNALLLGDSALYLCASSSLTNTGELFFGEGSRLTVL.

This clonotype has just a few counts. V gene TRBV6-6 combines with J gene TRBJ2-2; possible D gene TRBD2, 6 bases. Germline CDR1 reads MNHNY; CDR2 reads SVGAGI (reference sequence). The CDR3 sequence is 15 residues long. Trimming took off 1 base at V and 7 bases at J, with 13 bases between the two ends. The CDR3: CASSYYRQGGGELFF. For the CDR3, the DNA is TGTGCCAGCAGTTACTATCGCCAGGGAGGCGGGGAGCTGTTTTTT.

This clonotype was observed at least ten times. The V gene is TRBV7-2, the J gene TRBJ2-3; 7 nucleotides match TRBD2. This CDR3 contains 15 residues. Germline V gene lookup returns CDR1 SGHTA and CDR2 FQGNSA. With V trimmed by 3 bases and J by 2 bases, 5 bases remained unmatched. CDR3 sequence: CASSLGLILTDTQYF. The CDR3 DNA is TGTGCCAGCAGCTTGGGACTAATTCTCACAGATACGCAGTATTTT.

This clonotype came up a few times. This sequence may be a read error, since a much larger clone differs from it by one base. The chain has TRBV20-1 and TRBJ2-5, with D maybe TRBD2 (5 bases). The germline V gene encodes CDR1 DFQATT and CDR2 SNEGSKA (reference sequence). V gave up 1 base and J gave up 7 bases, with 13 bases separating them. The CDR3 spans 13 residues. CDR3 protein: CSARVVVGGTQYF. Written as DNA, the CDR3 is TGCAGTGCTAGAGTGGTGGTCGGAGGGACCCAGTACTTC.

This clonotype was detected many times. This chain uses TRBV29-1 with TRBJ1-5; D is undetermined. CDR3 length: 13 amino acids. The germline V and J ends were trimmed by 7 bases and 3 bases, with 13 bases remaining between them. Per the germline V gene, CDR1 is SQVTM and CDR2 is ANQGSEA. The CDR3 DNA follows: TGCAGCGCCGGAGCTGGGTTCAATCAGCCCCAGCATTTT. Protein sequence: CSAGAGFNQPQHF.

A word on this clonotype: Being one base from a much bigger clone, this may be a read error. The chain recombines TRBV6-6 with TRBJ1-4; 10 bases align to TRBD1. The CDR3 runs to 14 residues. CDR1 and CDR2 from the germline V gene are MNHNY and SVGAGI (reference sequence). Written as DNA, the CDR3 is TGTGCCAGCAGTGCCGGGACAGGGGTTGAAAGACTGTTTTTT. Its protein is CASSAGTGVERLFF.

The chain is built from TRBV29-1 and TRBJ1-1; D call uncertain. The CDR3 contains 12 residues. The germline V and J ends were trimmed by 4 bases and 5 bases, with 11 bases remaining between them. Looked up from germline, CDR1 is SQVTM and CDR2 is ANQGSEA. DNA of the CDR3: TGCAGCGTTGTTCGCCGAGGGACTGAAGCTTTCTTT. Protein: CSVVRRGTEAFF.

Comment on this clonotype: It is likely a read error, because the conserved phenylalanine at the end of the CDR3 is missing. The chain uses TRBV6-4 and TRBJ1-6, with 12 positions matching TRBD1. The germline gives CDR1 MRHNA, CDR2 SNTAGT. This CDR3 is built from 14 residues. The CDR3 DNA reads as TGTGCCAGCAGTGACGGGACAGGGGGCTCACTCCTCCACCTT. It yields the protein CASSDGTGGSLLHL.

The chain employs TRBV9 and TRBJ2-3, with 8 bases that match TRBD2. Germline lookup yields CDR1 SGDLS and CDR2 YYNGEE. The trim removed 1 base at V and 11 bases at J, leaving 9 bases unmatched. CDR3 length: 14 residues. The CDR3 nucleotides are TGTGCCAGCAGCGTACGCGGGAGGTACAATGAGCAGTATTTT. This gives the protein CASSVRGRYNEQYF.

The sample holds many counts of this clonotype. The chain is built from TRBV19 and TRBJ2-2; the match to TRBD1 covers 7 bases. The CDR3 totals 14 residues. Losses at the gene ends were 2 bases for V and 4 bases for J; bases not matched to a gene: 1. Germline loops: CDR1 LNHDA, CDR2 SQIVND (reference sequence). The chain's CDR3 is CASSIQGVTGELFF. The CDR3 DNA sequence: TGTGCCAGTAGTATACAGGGGGTCACCGGGGAGCTGTTTTTT.

V is TRBV20-1 and J is TRBJ2-7; the match to TRBD1 covers 10 bases. The CDR3 runs 14 residues. J lost 6 bases, V lost 1 base, and 6 bases had no gene match. The germline gives CDR1 DFQATT, CDR2 SNEGSKA (reference sequence). CDR3 in amino acids: CSARAGQGYSEQYF. The CDR3 nucleotides are TGCAGTGCTAGAGCGGGACAGGGGTACTCCGAGCAGTACTTC.

The sample holds many counts of this clonotype. The V call is TRBV7-9, the J call TRBJ1-1; D remains unclear. Germline V gene data show CDR1 as SEHNR and CDR2 as FQNEAQ (reference sequence). This CDR3 region has 11 residues. Trimming stripped 5 bases from V and 7 bases from J, with 8 bases between. For the CDR3, the DNA is TGTGCCAGCAGCGACGGGCTTGAAGCTTTCTTT. The encoded protein is CASSDGLEAFF.

This clonotype was seen many times. The rearrangement joins TRBV19 to TRBJ2-7; 8 nucleotides agree with TRBD1. The germline V gene encodes CDR1 LNHDA and CDR2 SQIVND (reference sequence). The CDR3 runs to 17 residues. The V gene end was trimmed by 0 bases and the J gene end by 0 bases; junction bases not matched to a gene: 7. Here the CDR3 reads CASSIDSDRDLSYEQYF. CDR3 bases: TGTGCCAGTAGTATAGATTCGGACAGGGATCTCTCCTACGAGCAGTACTTC.

In this sample, this clonotype turned up once. This chain links TRBV20-1 with TRBJ2-7, with 7 nucleotides matching TRBD2. Germline CDR1 is DFQATT and CDR2 is SNEGSKA (reference sequence). The CDR3 is 13 amino acids. The trim removed 3 bases at V and 2 bases at J, leaving 4 bases unmatched. CDR3 amino acids: CSARGLAAYEQYF. The DNA for the CDR3 is TGCAGTGCTAGGGGTCTAGCGGCCTACGAGCAGTACTTC.

By its share, this clonotype is medium-sized. The chain uses TRBV6-5 and TRBJ2-7; 13 bases are a match to TRBD2. V shed 4 bases and J 5 bases; nucleotides not matched to a gene: 2. The V gene's germline CDR1 is MNHEY and CDR2 SVGAGI. This CDR3 is 14 amino acids long. CDR3 amino acids: CASSSGLAGNEQYF. The DNA for the CDR3 is TGTGCCAGCAGTTCGGGACTAGCGGGAAACGAGCAGTACTTC.

This clonotype has a handful of counts. The J gene is TRBJ1-2, the V gene TRBV25-1; perhaps TRBD1 as D (6 bases). The germline V and J ends were trimmed by 6 bases and 8 bases, with 16 bases remaining between them. In germline, CDR1 is MGHDK, CDR2 SYGVNS. The CDR3 loop spans 13 amino acids. CDR3 sequence (DNA): TGTGCCAGCAGCCACAGGGAGTTGGCCGGCTACACCTTC. Translated, it gives CASSHRELAGYTF.

Comments on this clonotype: No conserved phenylalanine or tryptophan ends this CDR3, so it is likely a read error. V is TRBV5-6 and J is TRBJ1-1; D is possibly TRBD1 (6 bases). CDR1 SGHDT and CDR2 YYEEEE come from the germline V gene. V gave up 4 bases and J gave up 4 bases, with 14 bases separating them. The CDR3 spans 14 residues. Here the CDR3 DNA reads TGTGCCAGCAGCGGCGGGGGGCAGGGCACTGAAGCTTTCTTG. Encoded protein: CASSGGGQGTEAFL.

The chain couples TRBV2 to TRBJ1-4; 7 bases match TRBD1. CDR1 is SNHLY, CDR2 FYNNEI, per germline. J was trimmed by 4 bases and V by 5 bases; bases with no gene match: 10. There are 16 residues in the CDR3. This CDR3 reads CASSSLTTGINEKLFF. The DNA of the CDR3 is TGTGCCAGCAGTTCACTTACGACAGGGATTAATGAAAAACTGTTTTTT.

The rearrangement links TRBV5-6 to TRBJ1-4; tentative D call: TRBD1 (5 bases). Germline CDR1 reads SGHDT; CDR2 reads YYEEEE. The CDR3 consists of 14 residues. Trimming took 0 bases from V and 5 from J, leaving 8 bases between them. CDR3 nucleotides: TGTGCCAGCAGCTTGGACAGGAGGAATGAAAAACTGTTTTTT. This encodes CASSLDRRNEKLFF.